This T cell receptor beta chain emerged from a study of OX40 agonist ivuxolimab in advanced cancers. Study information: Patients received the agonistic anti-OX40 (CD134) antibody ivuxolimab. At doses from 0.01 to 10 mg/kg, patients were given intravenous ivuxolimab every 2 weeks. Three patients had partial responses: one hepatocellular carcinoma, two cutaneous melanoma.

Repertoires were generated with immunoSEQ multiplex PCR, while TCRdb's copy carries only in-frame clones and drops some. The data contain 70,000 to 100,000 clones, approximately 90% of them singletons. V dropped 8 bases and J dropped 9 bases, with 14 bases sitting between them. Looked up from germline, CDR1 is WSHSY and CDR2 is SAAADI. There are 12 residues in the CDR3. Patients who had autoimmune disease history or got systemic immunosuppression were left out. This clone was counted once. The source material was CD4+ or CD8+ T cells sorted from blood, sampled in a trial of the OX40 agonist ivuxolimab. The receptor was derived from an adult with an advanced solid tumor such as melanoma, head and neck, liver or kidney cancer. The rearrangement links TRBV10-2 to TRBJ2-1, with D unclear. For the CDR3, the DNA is TGCGCCAGCGGGTTGGGCCGGCGTGAGCAGTTCTTC. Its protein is CASGLGRREQFF.